Here is one T cell receptor beta chain with its context. The germline V gene encodes CDR1 SGHTA and CDR2 FQGTGA. This CDR3 is built from 14 residues. V lost 5 bases, J lost 1 base, and 8 bases lay in between. Per the original data handling: Amplification from reference gene primers served as the basis for estimated nucleated cell counts. Sequencing was performed with immunoSEQ multiplex PCR; in TCRdb, only in-frame clones are kept and a portion is missing. V, J and clone size are those of that table, while D and trimming were read from the DNA. This table holds more than 95,000 clones, roughly 83% found once. The data were taken from a study of blood T cell repertoires in COVID-19.

This sequence joins TRBV7-3 and TRBJ2-2; perhaps TRBD1 as D (6 bases). The source material was peripheral blood. The receptor was derived from a man between 25 and 39 years old with acute or convalescent COVID-19. The CDR3, as DNA: TGTGCCAGCAGCCCGACAGGGAACACCGGGGAGCTGTTTTTT. It yields the protein CASSPTGNTGELFF.